Presented here are 12 T cell receptor beta chains from one specimen sequenced in a study of vaccination effects on CD4 cells after COVID-19. Produced via immunoSEQ multiplex PCR; TCRdb's table is partial and in-frame only. The sample lists some 15,000 clones; approximately 80% were seen once. Within the ViraFEST assay, antigen-specific CD4+ T cells underwent expansion with viral peptide pools prior to sequencing. When more than 9 days of culture had elapsed, CD4+ T cells were isolated. Each participant received a vaccine that was either BNT162b2 or mRNA-1273, given as two doses. Their target antigens are unknown. Sequenced material: CD4+ T cells from PBMCs cultured with HCoV-NL63 spike peptides, taken after COVID-19 vaccination. These receptors all stem from a human donor who received a COVID-19 vaccine.

This clone was seen a handful of times. The chain couples TRBV18 to TRBJ1-1; D remains ambiguous. CDR3 length: 13 residues. Trimming left V 3 bases short and J 0 bases short, with 5 bases between. The germline V gene encodes CDR1 KGHSH and CDR2 LQKENI. The CDR3 loop is CASSPELNTEAFF. For the CDR3, the DNA is TGTGCCAGCTCACCGGAGCTGAACACTGAAGCTTTCTTT.

This clone was seen only once. The chain uses TRBV5-1 and TRBJ2-3; 12 bases fit TRBD2. Losses at the gene ends were 5 bases for V and 4 bases for J; bases not matched to a gene: 5. CDR3 size: 15 residues. Germline assignment: CDR1 SGHRS and CDR2 YFSETQ. The CDR3 sequence: CASRLTSGRSDTQYF. CDR3 bases: TGCGCCAGCAGACTGACTAGCGGGAGATCAGATACGCAGTATTTT.

The sample holds one count of this clone. The chain couples TRBV4-2 to TRBJ2-7, with D uncertain. Germline values: CDR1 LGHNA, CDR2 YNFKEQ. V was pared by 0 bases and J by 3 bases, with 6 bases between. CDR3 length equals 13 residues. This CDR3 is CASSQEASYEQYF. DNA of the CDR3: TGTGCCAGCAGCCAAGAGGCCAGCTACGAGCAGTACTTC.

The rearrangement joins TRBV30 to TRBJ2-5; 9 bases are shared with TRBD1. J lost 7 bases, V lost 8 bases, and 5 bases had no gene match. Per germline, CDR1 GTSNPN and CDR2 SVGIG (reference sequence). The CDR3 is made up of 11 amino acids. CDR3 nucleotide sequence: TGTGCCCATGACAGGGGGGGGACCCAGTACTTC. As protein: CAHDRGGTQYF.

V usage is TRBV5-1 and J usage is TRBJ1-1; D is unresolved. The V gene's germline CDR1 is SGHRS and CDR2 YFSETQ. CDR3 size: 12 residues. Trimming stripped 4 bases from V and 6 bases from J, with 10 bases between. In nucleotides, the CDR3 is TGCGCCAGCAGCACTGGTATGCCTGAAGCTTTCTTT. Translation: CASSTGMPEAFF.

This sequence joins TRBV19 and TRBJ2-6; D call uncertain. CDR1 is LNHDA and CDR2 is SQIVND in the germline V gene (reference sequence). This CDR3 has 14 residues. The V gene lost 6 bases and the J gene lost 1 base, with 7 bases spanning the gap. CDR3 nucleotides: TGTGCCAGTAGCGACTGGTCTGGGGCCAACGTCCTGACTTTC. Translating gives CASSDWSGANVLTF.

The CDR3 loop reads CAWSRVSTDTQYF. DNA of the CDR3: TGTGCCTGGAGCCGGGTGAGCACAGATACGCAGTATTTT. This chain links TRBV30 with TRBJ2-3; no clear D. Germline V gene lookup returns CDR1 GTSNPN and CDR2 SVGIG (reference sequence). CDR3 length: 13 residues. V was trimmed by 3 bases and J by 0 bases, leaving 7 bases between them.

The V and J genes are TRBV19 and TRBJ2-1, with 11 positions matching TRBD2. The CDR3 covers 15 residues. V was clipped by 5 bases and J by 8 bases; unmatched bases: 8. Germline-derived CDR1 and CDR2 are LNHDA and SQIVND (reference sequence). For the CDR3, the DNA is TGTGCCAGTAGTGCATCTAGCGGGGGGAGGGATGAGCAGTTCTTC. Residues: CASSASSGGRDEQFF.

This clone was detected once. The rearrangement joins TRBV28 to TRBJ1-2; the D gene is possibly TRBD1 (5 bases). This CDR3 contains 15 residues. V lost 5 bases to trimming and J lost 4 bases, with 17 bases between them. Germline CDR1 and CDR2: MDHEN and SYDVKM. The CDR3 loop is CASSVPGLLAYGYTF. CDR3 nucleotides: TGTGCCAGCAGTGTACCGGGACTTCTAGCCTATGGCTACACCTTC.

The chain has TRBV4-1 and TRBJ2-2; a possible D gene is TRBD1 (6 bases). V was pared by 7 bases and J by 4 bases, with 7 bases between. The CDR3 covers 12 residues. Germline V gene lookup returns CDR1 MGHRA and CDR2 YSYEKL. This CDR3 reads CASTRGTGELFF. CDR3 sequence (DNA): TGCGCCAGCACCAGGGGCACCGGGGAGCTGTTTTTT.

As DNA, the CDR3 is TGCGCCAGCAGCCGGGGACAGGGGGCTGAAGCTTTCTTT. This encodes CASSRGQGAEAFF. The chain couples TRBV5-1 to TRBJ1-1; 11 bases map to TRBD1. The trim removed 4 bases at V and 6 bases at J, leaving 2 bases unmatched. This CDR3 has 13 residues. The V gene's germline CDR1 is SGHRS and CDR2 YFSETQ.

V usage is TRBV18 and J usage is TRBJ1-1, with D unresolved. The germline V and J ends were trimmed by 2 bases and 4 bases, with 8 bases remaining between them. This CDR3 has 13 residues. Germline CDR1 and CDR2: KGHSH and LQKENI. The CDR3 reads CASSPDPSTEAFF. The DNA for the CDR3 is TGTGCCAGCTCACCAGACCCGAGCACTGAAGCTTTCTTT.